The clone carrying this T cell receptor beta chain was detected a few times. V gave up 6 bases and J gave up 4 bases, with 12 bases separating them. The germline V gene encodes CDR1 MNHEY and CDR2 SVGAGI. This CDR3 is built from 13 residues. The record originates from a study of blood T cell repertoires in COVID-19. Study background: The United States, Italy and Spain were the sources of the acute and convalescent COVID-19 samples.

Per the original data handling: Amplified reference gene primers provided the basis for estimating nucleated cell counts. The data were produced by immunoSEQ multiplex PCR, yet TCRdb's version contains in-frame clones alone and is incomplete. Clonal size and the V and J genes are those of that table, whereas D and trimming came from the DNA. This sample carries about 200,000 clones, about 82% of them seen once, and the ten largest clones take around 6%. All enrollees were roughly 18 to 89 years old and from around 25 US areas. Assignment of participants to cohorts was predicated upon participant-reported clinical history.

The rearrangement uses TRBV6-5 and TRBJ2-5; the D gene is possibly TRBD1 (6 bases). The clonotype originates from a man between 35 and 55 years old with acute COVID-19. The source material was PBMCs or T cells enriched from blood (not recorded which). The CDR3 bases are TGTGCCAGCAGCACACAGGGAGTAGAGACCCAGTACTTC. This gives the protein CASSTQGVETQYF.